A single sample gave rise to the 22 T cell receptor beta chains below, sequenced in a study of blood T cell repertoires in COVID-19. Libraries were prepared by immunoSEQ multiplex PCR; TCRdb keeps only in-frame clonotypes and omits some of them. The repertoire includes 230,000 or so clones, 80% to 90% of them detected once, and approximately 1.3% sits in the top ten. Sequencing was performed on peripheral blood. The source is a woman aged 35 to 49 who had recovered from COVID-19.

The chain is built from TRBV18 and TRBJ1-2, with 9 bases aligning to TRBD1. CDR1 KGHSH and CDR2 LQKENI come from the germline V gene. V dropped 2 bases and J dropped 8; count of bases not matched to a gene: 21. The CDR3 extends over 19 amino acids. Written as DNA, the CDR3 is TGTGCCAGCTCACCAGTGAGGAACCGGGACAGGGTTAATAGGGGCGGCTACACCTTC. This gives the protein CASSPVRNRDRVNRGGYTF.

The chain is built from TRBV6-5 and TRBJ2-5, with 11 bases fitting TRBD1. Trimming cost V 7 bases and J 4 bases; bases outside gene matches: 8. Germline-derived CDR1 and CDR2 are MNHEY and SVGAGI. The length of the CDR3 is 15 residues. The CDR3 is CASNPDRGLGETQYF. The DNA for the CDR3 is TGTGCCAGCAATCCGGACAGGGGGCTGGGAGAGACCCAGTACTTC.

This sequence joins TRBV2 and TRBJ2-6; 11 nucleotides agree with TRBD1. The CDR3 covers 17 residues. V lost 7 bases to trimming and J lost 0 bases; unmatched junction nucleotides: 5. Germline V gene sequence: CDR1 SNHLY, CDR2 FYNNEI. CDR3 sequence (DNA): TGTGCCAGCACAGGACAGGGGGCATTCTCTGGGGCCAACGTCCTGACTTTC. Translating gives CASTGQGAFSGANVLTF.

Comments on this clone: The sample holds other DNA sequences that translate to the same CDR3. This chain connects TRBV9 to TRBJ1-2; 10 positions agree with TRBD1. Unmatched junction bases numbered 3, after V lost 2 bases and J lost 8 bases. Germline V lookup: CDR1 SGDLS, CDR2 YYNGEE. This CDR3 is built from 13 residues. CDR3 sequence: CASSVGTGDGYTF. CDR3 in DNA: TGTGCCAGCAGCGTTGGGACAGGGGACGGCTACACCTTC. Based on the CDR3 plus reference TRBV9 and TRBJ1-2, the full variable domain is DSGVTQTPKHLITATGQRVTLRCSPRSGDLSVYWYQQSLDQGLQFLIQYYNGEERAKGNILERFSAQQFPDLHSELNLSSLELGDSALYFCASSVGTGDGYTFGSGTRLTVV.

V is TRBV6-6 and J is TRBJ1-3; the D is unclear. Germline V gene lookup returns CDR1 MNHNY and CDR2 SVGAGI (reference sequence). V lost 2 bases to trimming and J lost 1 base, with 6 bases between them. CDR3 size: 14 residues. The CDR3 loop reads CASSYAGSGNTIYF. Here the CDR3 DNA reads TGTGCCAGCAGTTACGCAGGTTCTGGAAACACCATATATTTT.

The J gene is TRBJ2-1, the V gene TRBV5-6, with TRBD2 identical over 13 bases. The V segment lost 6 bases and the J segment 10 bases; nucleotides outside the gene matches: 7. The CDR3 totals 14 residues. Germline V gives CDR1 SGHDT, CDR2 YYEEEE. The CDR3: CASIRLAGGREQFF. For the CDR3, the DNA is TGTGCCAGCATAAGACTAGCGGGGGGCAGGGAGCAGTTCTTC. Full variable domain (rest looked up from reference TRBV5-6 and TRBJ2-1): DAGVTQSPTHLIKTRGQQVTLRCSPKSGHDTVSWYQQALGQGPQFIFQYYEEEERQRGNFPDRFSGHQFPNYSSELNVNALLLGDSALYLCASIRLAGGREQFFGPGTRLTVL.

The V and J genes are TRBV19 and TRBJ2-6; TRBD1 agrees at 8 bases. Trimming at V came to 7 bases and at J to 0 bases, leaving 20 bases not matched to a gene. CDR3 size: 21 residues. Looked up from germline, CDR1 is LNHDA and CDR2 is SQIVND (reference sequence). This CDR3 is CASTRLRNPGQVNSGANVLTF. The CDR3, as DNA: TGTGCCAGTACCCGGTTGCGGAATCCGGGACAGGTTAACTCTGGGGCCAACGTCCTGACTTTC. Full variable domain (remainder filled in from reference TRBV19 and TRBJ2-6): DGGITQSPKYLFRKEGQNVTLSCEQNLNHDAMYWYRQDPGQGLRLIYYSQIVNDFQKGDIAEGYSVSREKKESFPLTVTSAQKNPTAFYLCASTRLRNPGQVNSGANVLTFGAGSRLTVL.

The gene calls are TRBV3-1 (or the pseudogene TRBV3-2) and TRBJ2-7; tentatively, D is TRBD1 (6 bases). This CDR3 contains 13 residues. V lost 4 bases and J lost 2, with 9 bases in between. The germline V gene encodes CDR1 LGHDT and CDR2 YNNKEL (reference sequence). The CDR3 sequence: CASSRGQTYEQYF. The CDR3 DNA follows: TGTGCCAGCAGCCGAGGACAGACCTACGAGCAGTACTTC.

This clone is a singleton in its sample. This chain joins TRBV4-3 and TRBJ2-7; 8 bases align to TRBD1. Germline V gene lookup returns CDR1 LGHNA and CDR2 YSLEER. The CDR3 runs to 17 residues. The V segment lost 1 base and the J segment 0 bases; nucleotides outside the gene matches: 8. In DNA form, the CDR3 reads TGCGCCAGCAGCCAAGTATTTGGGACAGGAGACTCCTACGAGCAGTACTTC. It translates to CASSQVFGTGDSYEQYF.

The genes are TRBV7-9 and TRBJ2-3, with TRBD2 matching 7 bases. In germline, CDR1 is SEHNR, CDR2 FQNEAQ (reference sequence). With V trimmed by 2 bases and J by 1 base, 6 bases remained unmatched. The CDR3 runs 16 residues. The CDR3 region is CASSLSLAGGTDTQYF. The CDR3 nucleotides read TGTGCCAGCAGCTTATCGTTGGCGGGGGGCACAGATACGCAGTATTTT.

This chain links TRBV7-9 with TRBJ1-4; 8 nucleotides agree with TRBD1. This CDR3 is built from 16 residues. Germline values: CDR1 SEHNR, CDR2 FQNEAQ (reference sequence). The ends lost 1 base at V and 7 bases at J; junction bases unmatched: 8. The CDR3: CASSLDWQGASEKLFF. The DNA of the CDR3 is TGTGCCAGCAGCTTAGATTGGCAGGGGGCTTCTGAAAAACTGTTTTTT.

CDR3 sequence (DNA): TGTGCCAGTAGAGAGGGCGGGGGCTACGAGCAGTACTTC. Protein sequence: CASREGGGYEQYF. The V and J genes are TRBV19 and TRBJ2-7; 7 bases are shared with TRBD2. The CDR3 covers 13 residues. Germline CDR1 reads LNHDA; CDR2 reads SQIVND (reference sequence). V dropped 6 bases and J dropped 3; count of bases not matched to a gene: 5.

The chain's CDR3 is CASSPGQGNYGYTF. In DNA form, the CDR3 reads TGTGCCAGCAGCCCGGGACAGGGAAACTATGGCTACACCTTC. This rearrangement joins TRBV11-3 to TRBJ1-2; the match to TRBD1 covers 9 bases. The V segment lost 5 bases and the J segment 2 bases; nucleotides outside the gene matches: 3. The CDR3 is made up of 14 amino acids. CDR1 is SGHNT, CDR2 YENEEA, per germline. The full variable domain, with the rest looked up from reference TRBV11-3 and TRBJ1-2, is EAGVVQSPRYKIIEKKQPVAFWCNPISGHNTLYWYLQNLGQGPELLIRYENEEAVDDSQLPKDRFSAERLKGVDSTLKIQPAELGDSAVYLCASSPGQGNYGYTFGSGTRLTVV.

The chain links TRBV3-1 (or the pseudogene TRBV3-2) to TRBJ1-2, with TRBD1 matching over 9 bases. J gave up 6 bases and V 4 bases, and 6 bases lay outside the gene matches. Germline V lookup: CDR1 LGHDT, CDR2 YNNKEL (reference sequence). The CDR3 spans 14 residues. The CDR3 reads CASSLRTGADGYTF. CDR3 sequence (DNA): TGTGCCAGCAGCCTTCGGACAGGGGCGGATGGCTACACCTTC.

The V gene is TRBV18, the J gene TRBJ1-2, with 8 bases lining up with TRBD1. V was pared by 3 bases and J by 1 base, with 7 bases of the junction left unmatched. From germline, CDR1 is KGHSH and CDR2 LQKENI. The CDR3 sequence is 16 residues long. The CDR3 loop is CASSPGQTGVNYGYTF. DNA of the CDR3: TGTGCCAGCTCACCCGGGCAGACAGGGGTTAACTATGGCTACACCTTC.

The chain is built from TRBV29-1 and TRBJ1-1, with TRBD1 matching over 10 bases. The CDR3 covers 16 residues. Per germline, CDR1 SQVTM and CDR2 ANQGSEA. The junction had 10 bases not matched to a gene; V was cut back by 6 bases and J by 0 bases. Written as DNA, the CDR3 is TGCAGCGTGGAACCGGGACAGGGGAACATGAACACTGAAGCTTTCTTT. This sequence encodes CSVEPGQGNMNTEAFF.

This clone was seen a few times. V and J are TRBV2 and TRBJ1-6; D might be TRBD1 (6 bases). Germline CDR1 and CDR2: SNHLY and FYNNEI. CDR3 size: 14 residues. Trimming removed 6 bases at V and 8 bases at J, with 14 bases between. The CDR3 here is CASRNRGQDSPLHF. The CDR3 coding sequence is TGTGCCAGCAGAAACCGGGGACAAGATTCACCCCTCCACTTT.

The gene calls are TRBV7-9 and TRBJ1-5; D perhaps matches TRBD1 (5 bases). The CDR3 has 13 amino acids. Germline loops: CDR1 SEHNR, CDR2 FQNEAQ (reference sequence). Trimming pared 2 bases from V and 5 bases from J, leaving 7 bases between. DNA for the CDR3: TGTGCCAGCAGCTTATCGACAGATCAGCCCCAGCATTTT. Protein: CASSLSTDQPQHF.

This clone occurred once. The chain couples TRBV3-1 (or the pseudogene TRBV3-2) to TRBJ2-3; 8 bases are shared with TRBD2. The CDR3 length is 16 residues. Germline V gene sequence: CDR1 LGHDT, CDR2 YNNKEL (reference sequence). J gave up 3 bases and V 0 bases, and 5 bases lay outside the gene matches. Here the CDR3 reads CASSQDRAGGTDTQYF. The CDR3 coding sequence is TGTGCCAGCAGCCAAGATAGGGCGGGGGGAACAGATACGCAGTATTTT.

This chain joins TRBV4-3 and TRBJ2-3; perhaps TRBD1 as D (6 bases). This CDR3 comprises 14 residues. Germline values: CDR1 LGHNA, CDR2 YSLEER. The V and J ends lost 5 bases and 3 bases respectively, with 12 bases between them. The CDR3 nucleotides are TGCGCCAGCAGCAAACAGGGCCGAACAGATACGCAGTATTTT. It translates to CASSKQGRTDTQYF.

The chain links TRBV11-3 to TRBJ2-3; TRBD2 is a possible D gene (6 bases). Germline-derived CDR1 and CDR2 are SGHNT and YENEEA. V lost 5 bases and J lost 0, with 18 bases in between. The CDR3 is 17 amino acids. CDR3 sequence (DNA): TGTGCCAGCAGCGACTGGGGACTGACATTTAGCACAGATACGCAGTATTTT. Translated, it gives CASSDWGLTFSTDTQYF.

The V and J genes are TRBV9 and TRBJ1-6, with 7 bases identical to TRBD1. Germline CDR1 reads SGDLS; CDR2 reads YYNGEE. The CDR3 length is 17 residues. Germline trimming cut 3 bases from V and 2 bases from J; bases unmatched to any gene: 8. The CDR3: CASSATGAVTYNSPLHF. As DNA, the CDR3 is TGTGCCAGCAGCGCAACAGGGGCAGTGACCTATAATTCACCCCTCCACTTT.